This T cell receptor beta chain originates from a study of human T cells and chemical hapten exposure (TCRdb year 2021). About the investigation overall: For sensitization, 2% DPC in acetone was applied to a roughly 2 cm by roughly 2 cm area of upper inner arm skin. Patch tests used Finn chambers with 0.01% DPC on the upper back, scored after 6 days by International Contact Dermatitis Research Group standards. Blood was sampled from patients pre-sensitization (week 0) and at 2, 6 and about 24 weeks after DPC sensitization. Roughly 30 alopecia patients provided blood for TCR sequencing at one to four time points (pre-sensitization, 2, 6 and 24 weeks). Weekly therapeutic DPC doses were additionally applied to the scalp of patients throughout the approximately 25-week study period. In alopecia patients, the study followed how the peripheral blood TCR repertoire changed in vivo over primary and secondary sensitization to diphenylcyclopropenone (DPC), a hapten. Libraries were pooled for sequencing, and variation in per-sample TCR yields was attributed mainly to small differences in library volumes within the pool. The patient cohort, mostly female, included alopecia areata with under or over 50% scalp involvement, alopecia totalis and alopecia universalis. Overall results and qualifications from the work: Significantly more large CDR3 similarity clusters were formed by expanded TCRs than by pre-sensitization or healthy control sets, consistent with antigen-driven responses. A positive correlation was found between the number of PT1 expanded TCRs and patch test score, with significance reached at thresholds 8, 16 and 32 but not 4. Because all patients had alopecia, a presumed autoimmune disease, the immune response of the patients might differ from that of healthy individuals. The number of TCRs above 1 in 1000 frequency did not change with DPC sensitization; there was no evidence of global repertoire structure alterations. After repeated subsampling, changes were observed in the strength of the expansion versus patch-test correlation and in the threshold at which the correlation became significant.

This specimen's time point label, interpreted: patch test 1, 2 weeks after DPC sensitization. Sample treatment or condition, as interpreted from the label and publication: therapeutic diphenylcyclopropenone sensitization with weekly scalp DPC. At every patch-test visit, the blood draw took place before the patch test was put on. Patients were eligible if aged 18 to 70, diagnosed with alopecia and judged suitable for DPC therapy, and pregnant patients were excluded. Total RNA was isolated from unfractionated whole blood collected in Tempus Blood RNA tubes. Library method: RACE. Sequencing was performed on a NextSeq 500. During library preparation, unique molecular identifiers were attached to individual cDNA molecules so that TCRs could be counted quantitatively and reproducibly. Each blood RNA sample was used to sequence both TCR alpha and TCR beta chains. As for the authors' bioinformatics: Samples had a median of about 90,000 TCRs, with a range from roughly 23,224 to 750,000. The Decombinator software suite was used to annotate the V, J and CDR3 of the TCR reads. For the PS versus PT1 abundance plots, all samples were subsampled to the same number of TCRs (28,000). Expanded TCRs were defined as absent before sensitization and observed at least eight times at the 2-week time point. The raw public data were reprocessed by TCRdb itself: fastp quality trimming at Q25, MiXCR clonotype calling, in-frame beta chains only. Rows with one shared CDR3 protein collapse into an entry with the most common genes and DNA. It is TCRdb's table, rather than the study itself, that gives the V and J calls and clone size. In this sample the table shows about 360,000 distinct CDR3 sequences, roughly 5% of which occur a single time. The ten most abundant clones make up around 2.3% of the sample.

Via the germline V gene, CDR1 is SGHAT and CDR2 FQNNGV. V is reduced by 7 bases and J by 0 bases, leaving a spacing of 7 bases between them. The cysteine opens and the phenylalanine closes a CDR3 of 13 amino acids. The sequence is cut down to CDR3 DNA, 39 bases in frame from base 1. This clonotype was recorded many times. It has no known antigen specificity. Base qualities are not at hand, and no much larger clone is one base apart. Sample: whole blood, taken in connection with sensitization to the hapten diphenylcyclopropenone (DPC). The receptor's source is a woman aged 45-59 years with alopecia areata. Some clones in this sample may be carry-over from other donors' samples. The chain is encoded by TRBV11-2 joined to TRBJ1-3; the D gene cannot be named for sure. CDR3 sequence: CASTSFSGNTIYF. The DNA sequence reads TGTGCCAGCACCTCATTCTCTGGAAACACCATATATTTT.